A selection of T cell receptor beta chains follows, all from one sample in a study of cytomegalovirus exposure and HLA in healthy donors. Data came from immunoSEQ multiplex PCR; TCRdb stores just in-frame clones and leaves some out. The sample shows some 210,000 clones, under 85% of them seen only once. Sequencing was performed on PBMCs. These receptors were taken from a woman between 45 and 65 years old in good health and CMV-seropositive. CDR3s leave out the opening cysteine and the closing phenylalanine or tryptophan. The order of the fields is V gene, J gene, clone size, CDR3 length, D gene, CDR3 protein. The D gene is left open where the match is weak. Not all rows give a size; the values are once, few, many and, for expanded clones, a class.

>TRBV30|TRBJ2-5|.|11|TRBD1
AWNQGARETQY
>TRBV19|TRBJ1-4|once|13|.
ASSPEARRGEKLF
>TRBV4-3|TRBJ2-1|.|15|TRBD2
ASSQDAGTSGGAKQF
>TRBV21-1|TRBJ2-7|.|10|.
ACPEGGYEQY
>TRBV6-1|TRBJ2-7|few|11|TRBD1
ASQRQGGYEQY
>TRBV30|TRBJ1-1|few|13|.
AWSSGTSGYTEAF
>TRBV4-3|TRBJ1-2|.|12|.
ASSQGWGQPGYT
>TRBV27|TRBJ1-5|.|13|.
ASSFADASNQPQH
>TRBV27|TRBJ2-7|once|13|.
ASSLYGSSGFEQY
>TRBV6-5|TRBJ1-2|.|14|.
ASSWAGEGVNYGYT
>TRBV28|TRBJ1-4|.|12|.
ASSLAVYNEKLF
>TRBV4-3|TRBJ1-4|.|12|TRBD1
ASSPWDRREKLF
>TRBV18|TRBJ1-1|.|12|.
ASSPIRSGAEAF
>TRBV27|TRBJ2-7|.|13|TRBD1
ASSWRGTGGYEQY
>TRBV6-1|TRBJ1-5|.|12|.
ASSKVGYNQPQH
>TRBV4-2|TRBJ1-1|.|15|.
ASSPWTGGLKGTEAF
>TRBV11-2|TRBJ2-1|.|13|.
ASSPGLAAYNEQF
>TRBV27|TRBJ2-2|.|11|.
ASSSSLAGELF
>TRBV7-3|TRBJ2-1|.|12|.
ASSFSDGVGEQF
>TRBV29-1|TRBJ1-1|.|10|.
SVELLNTEAF
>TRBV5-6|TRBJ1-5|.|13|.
ASSFWGRSNQPQH
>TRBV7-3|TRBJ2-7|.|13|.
ASSLGMAGAYEQY
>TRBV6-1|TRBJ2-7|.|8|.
AGGAYEQY
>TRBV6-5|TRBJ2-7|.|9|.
ASRNRVEQY
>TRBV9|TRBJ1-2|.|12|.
ASSVGGANYGYT